This is a list of T cell receptor beta chains from one sample in a study of blood T cell repertoires in COVID-19. Sequenced by immunoSEQ multiplex PCR; TCRdb stores in-frame clones only, minus some. The sample lists some 210,000 clones, around 80% occurring once. Sequenced: peripheral blood. Receptors were obtained from a woman aged 40 to 49 with acute or convalescent COVID-19. The conserved cysteine and the conserved F or W are not part of the CDR3 here.

v_call cdr3_aa
TRBV5-1 ASSLRGTRTDTQY
TRBV10-3 AISGTSGGTDTQY
TRBV19 ATSGLSYEQY
TRBV5-4 ASSHGQAYEQY
TRBV29-1 SVEKGTSGTGSYEQY
TRBV27 ASRPLSTGGTYGYT
TRBV19 ASSINLRQGGNQPQH
TRBV11-2 ASRGTGVDTY
TRBV29-1 SGLTGYPGYEQY
TRBV3-1/TRBV3-2 ASSERDTQY
TRBV4-1 ASSQANTEAF
TRBV6-5 ASSRFRDRSYEQY
TRBV7-2 ASSIGAVEQY
TRBV4-1 ASSQPGTSGGTSTDTQY
TRBV6-5 ASSWTSGGGNNEQF
TRBV6-5 ASRRTGEAEAF
TRBV23-1 ASSQPRTGGHRGYT
TRBV5-1 ASSLAVADTGELF
TRBV6-4 ASSPAGTDFYGYT
TRBV19 ASSRDRGGDTQY
TRBV7-3 ASSSAGTDTQY
TRBV7-2 ASTRREGGYEQY
TRBV5-6 ASSLAGYKNIQY
TRBV6-2/TRBV6-3 ASSYAGTGGDTQY
TRBV12-5 ASGYSSDNGQF
TRBV28 ASSYEGTNNEQF
TRBV12-3/TRBV12-4 AIGSGETQY
TRBV4-3 ASSQDRARGAPLGDEQY
TRBV15 ATSRVSQPQH
TRBV18 ASSPPSPGQGQETQY
TRBV6-6 ASSSRDTSPLH
TRBV24-1 ATSDPGIAGDPYNEQF
TRBV5-8 ASSLTKGGYEQY
TRBV9 ASSVAGDFSYEQY
TRBV10-1 ASTRDRGSPADTQY